The clone carrying this T cell receptor (beta chain) occurred many times. This record belongs to a study of T cells in Graves' hyperthyroidism and ophthalmopathy. Trimming removed 4 bases at V and 7 bases at J, with 29 bases between. CDR3 size: 19 residues. The germline gives CDR1 MNHEY, CDR2 SVGAGI. Amplified TCR beta CDR3 regions derived from RNA transcripts. The TCR CDR3 first-round RT-PCR relied on the HTBI primer set. TCRdb fed the multiplex PCR reads into MiXCR, producing one record per CDR3 protein. Of hundreds of thousands of distinct CDR3 sequences in the sample, 14% were seen once. The sample was blood. This sequence originates from a young woman with Graves' hyperthyroidism that later progressed to Graves' ophthalmopathy. The chain has TRBV6-5 and TRBJ2-1; tentative D call: TRBD1 (6 bases). As DNA, the CDR3 is TGTGCCAGCAGTTCCCCCCAACTTCAGGGGATCCCCAGCGAGAATGAGCAGTTCTTC. It is translated as CASSSPQLQGIPSENEQFF.